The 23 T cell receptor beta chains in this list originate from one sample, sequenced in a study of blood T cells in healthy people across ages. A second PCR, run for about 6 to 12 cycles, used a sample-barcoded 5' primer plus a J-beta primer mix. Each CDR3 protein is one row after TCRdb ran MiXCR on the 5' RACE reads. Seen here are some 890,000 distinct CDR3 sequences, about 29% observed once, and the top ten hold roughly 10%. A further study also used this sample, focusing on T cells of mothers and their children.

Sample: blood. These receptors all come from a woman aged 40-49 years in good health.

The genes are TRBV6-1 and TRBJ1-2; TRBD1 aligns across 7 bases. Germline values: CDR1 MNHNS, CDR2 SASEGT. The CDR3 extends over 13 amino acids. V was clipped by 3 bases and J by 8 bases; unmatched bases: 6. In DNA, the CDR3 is TGTGCCAGCAGTGAGACAGGGTTCGTCGGCTACACCTTC. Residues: CASSETGFVGYTF.

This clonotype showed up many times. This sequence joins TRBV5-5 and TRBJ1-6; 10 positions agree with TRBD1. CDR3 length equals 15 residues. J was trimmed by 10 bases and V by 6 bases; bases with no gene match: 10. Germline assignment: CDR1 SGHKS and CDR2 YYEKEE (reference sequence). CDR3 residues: CASTPTGTGDSPLHF. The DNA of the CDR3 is TGTGCCAGCACCCCAACGGGGACAGGGGACTCACCCCTCCACTTT.

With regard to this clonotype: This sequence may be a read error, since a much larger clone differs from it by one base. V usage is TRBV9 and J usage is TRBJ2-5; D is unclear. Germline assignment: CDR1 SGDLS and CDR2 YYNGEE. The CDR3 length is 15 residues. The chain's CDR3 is CAGSVEVDYQETQYF. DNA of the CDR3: TGTGCCGGCAGCGTAGAGGTAGACTACCAAGAGACCCAGTACTTC.

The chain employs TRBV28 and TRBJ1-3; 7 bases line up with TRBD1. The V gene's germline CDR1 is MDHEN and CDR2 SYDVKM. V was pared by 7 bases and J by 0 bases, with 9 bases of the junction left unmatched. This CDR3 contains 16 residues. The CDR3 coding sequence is TGTGCCAGCACCCAACCGGGACAGAACTCTGGAAACACCATATATTTT. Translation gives CASTQPGQNSGNTIYF.

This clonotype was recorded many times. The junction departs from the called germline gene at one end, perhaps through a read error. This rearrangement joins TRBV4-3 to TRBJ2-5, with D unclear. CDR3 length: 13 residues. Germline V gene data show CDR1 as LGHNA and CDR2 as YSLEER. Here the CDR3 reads CASSQSLQGTQYF. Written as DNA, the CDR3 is TGCGCCAGCAGCCAATCACTACAAGGGACCCAGTACTTC.

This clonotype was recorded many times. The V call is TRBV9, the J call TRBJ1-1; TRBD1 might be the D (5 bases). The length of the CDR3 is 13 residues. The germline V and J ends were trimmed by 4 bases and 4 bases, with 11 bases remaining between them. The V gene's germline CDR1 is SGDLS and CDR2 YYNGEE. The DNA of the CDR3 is TGTGCCAGCAGCCCTGCGGGGGGCACTGAAGCTTTCTTT. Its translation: CASSPAGGTEAFF.

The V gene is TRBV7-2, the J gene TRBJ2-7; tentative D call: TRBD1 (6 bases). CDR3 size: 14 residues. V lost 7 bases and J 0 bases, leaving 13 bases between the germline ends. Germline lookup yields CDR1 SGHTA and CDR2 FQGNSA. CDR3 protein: CASNNNRVSYEQYF. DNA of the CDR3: TGTGCCAGCAACAATAACAGGGTCTCCTACGAGCAGTACTTC.

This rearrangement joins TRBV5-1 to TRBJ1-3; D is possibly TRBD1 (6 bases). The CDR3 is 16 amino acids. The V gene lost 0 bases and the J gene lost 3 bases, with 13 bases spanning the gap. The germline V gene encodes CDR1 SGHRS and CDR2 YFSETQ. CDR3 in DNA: TGCGCCAGCAGCTTGGACGGCAGGGGAGGTGGAAACACCATATATTTT. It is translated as CASSLDGRGGGNTIYF.

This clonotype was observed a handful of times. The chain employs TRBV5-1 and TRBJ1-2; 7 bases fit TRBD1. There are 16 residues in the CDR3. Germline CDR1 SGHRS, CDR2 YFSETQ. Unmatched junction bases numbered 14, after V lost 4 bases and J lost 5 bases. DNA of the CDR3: TGCGCCAGCAGCCCAGCATATGAGACAGGGATGTATGGCTACACCTTC. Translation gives CASSPAYETGMYGYTF.

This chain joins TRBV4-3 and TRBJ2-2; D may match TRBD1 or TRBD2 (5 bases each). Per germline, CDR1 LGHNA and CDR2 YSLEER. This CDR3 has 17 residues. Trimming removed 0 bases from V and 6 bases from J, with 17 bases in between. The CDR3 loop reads CASSQDGGRSSAGELFF. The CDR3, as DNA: TGCGCCAGCAGCCAAGATGGGGGACGGTCCTCCGCCGGGGAGCTGTTTTTT.

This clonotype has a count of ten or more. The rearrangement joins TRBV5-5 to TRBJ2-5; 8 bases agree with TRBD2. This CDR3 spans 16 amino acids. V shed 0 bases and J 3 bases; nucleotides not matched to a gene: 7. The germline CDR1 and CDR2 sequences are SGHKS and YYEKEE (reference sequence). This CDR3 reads CASSLASGGIKETQYF. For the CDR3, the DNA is TGTGCCAGCAGCTTGGCCAGCGGGGGAATTAAAGAGACCCAGTACTTC.

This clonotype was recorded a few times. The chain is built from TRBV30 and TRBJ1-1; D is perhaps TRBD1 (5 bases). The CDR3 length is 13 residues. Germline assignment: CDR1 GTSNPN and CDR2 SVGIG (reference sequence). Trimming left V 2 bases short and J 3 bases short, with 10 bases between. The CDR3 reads CAWSKGRYTEAFF. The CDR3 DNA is TGTGCCTGGAGTAAGGGGCGGTACACTGAAGCTTTCTTT. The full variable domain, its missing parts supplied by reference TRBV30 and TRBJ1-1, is SQTIHQWPATLVQPVGSPLSLECTVEGTSNPNLYWYRQAAGRGLQLLFYSVGIGQISSEVPQNLSASRPQDRQFILSSKKLLLSDSGFYLCAWSKGRYTEAFFGQGTRLTVV.

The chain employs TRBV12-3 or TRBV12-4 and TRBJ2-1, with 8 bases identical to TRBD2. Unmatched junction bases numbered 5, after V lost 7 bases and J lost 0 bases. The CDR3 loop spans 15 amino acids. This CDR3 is CASTFSGTSYNEQFF. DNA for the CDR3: TGTGCCAGCACTTTTAGCGGGACCTCCTACAATGAGCAGTTCTTC.

The CDR3 reads CAISAQGNSNQPQHF. The CDR3 DNA is TGTGCCATCAGTGCACAGGGGAATAGCAATCAGCCCCAGCATTTT. The chain carries TRBV10-3 and TRBJ1-5; 7 bases agree with TRBD1. The germline V gene encodes CDR1 ENHRY and CDR2 SYGVKD. CDR3 length: 15 amino acids. After removal of 4 bases from V and 0 bases from J, the junction contained 3 bases not matched to a gene.

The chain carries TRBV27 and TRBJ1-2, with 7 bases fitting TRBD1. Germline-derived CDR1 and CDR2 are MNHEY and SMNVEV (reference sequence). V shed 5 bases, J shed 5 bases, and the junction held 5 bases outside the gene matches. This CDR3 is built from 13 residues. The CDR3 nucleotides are TGTGCCAGCAGTGAGACAGGGTGGTATGGCTACACCTTC. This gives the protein CASSETGWYGYTF.

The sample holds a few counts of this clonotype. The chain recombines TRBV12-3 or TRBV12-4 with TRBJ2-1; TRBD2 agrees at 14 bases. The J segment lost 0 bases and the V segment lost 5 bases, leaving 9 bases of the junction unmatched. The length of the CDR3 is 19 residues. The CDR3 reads CASSGGTSGSLSSYNEQFF. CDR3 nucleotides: TGTGCCAGCAGTGGCGGGACTAGCGGGAGCCTAAGCTCCTACAATGAGCAGTTCTTC.

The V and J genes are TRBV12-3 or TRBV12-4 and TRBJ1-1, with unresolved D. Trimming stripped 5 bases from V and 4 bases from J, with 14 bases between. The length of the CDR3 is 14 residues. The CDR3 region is CASSPPGVVTEAFF. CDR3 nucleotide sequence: TGTGCCAGCAGTCCTCCCGGTGTTGTCACTGAAGCTTTCTTT.

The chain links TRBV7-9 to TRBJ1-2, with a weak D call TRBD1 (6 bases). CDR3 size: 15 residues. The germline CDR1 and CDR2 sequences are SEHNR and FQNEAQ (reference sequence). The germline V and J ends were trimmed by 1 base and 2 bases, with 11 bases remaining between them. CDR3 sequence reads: CASSLVPRGNYGYTF. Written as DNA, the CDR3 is TGTGCCAGCAGCTTAGTGCCGAGGGGGAACTATGGCTACACCTTC.

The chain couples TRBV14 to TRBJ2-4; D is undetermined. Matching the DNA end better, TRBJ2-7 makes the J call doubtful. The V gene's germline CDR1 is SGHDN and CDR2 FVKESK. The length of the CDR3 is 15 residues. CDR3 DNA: TGTGCCAGCAGCCTAATCCGCCTCCCCAGCTACGAGCAGTACTTC. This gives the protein CASSLIRLPSYEQYF.

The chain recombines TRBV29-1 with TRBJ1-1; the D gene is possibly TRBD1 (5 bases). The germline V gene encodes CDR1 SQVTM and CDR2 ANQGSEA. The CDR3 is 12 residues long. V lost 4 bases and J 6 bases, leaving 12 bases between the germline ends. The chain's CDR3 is CSVVGGTAEAFF. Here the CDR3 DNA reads TGCAGCGTTGTTGGGGGAACGGCTGAAGCTTTCTTT. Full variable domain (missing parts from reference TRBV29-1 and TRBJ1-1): SAVISQKPSRDICQRGTSLTIQCQVDSQVTMMFWYRQQPGQSLTLIATANQGSEATYESGFVIDKFPISRPNLTFSTLTVSNMSPEDSSIYLCSVVGGTAEAFFGQGTRLTVV.

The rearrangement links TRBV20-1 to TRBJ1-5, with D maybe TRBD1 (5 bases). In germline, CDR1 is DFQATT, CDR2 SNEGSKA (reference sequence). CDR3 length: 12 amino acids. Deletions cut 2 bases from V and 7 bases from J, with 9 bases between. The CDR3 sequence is CSARQGQQPQHF. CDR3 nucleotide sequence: TGCAGTGCTAGACAGGGTCAACAGCCCCAGCATTTT.

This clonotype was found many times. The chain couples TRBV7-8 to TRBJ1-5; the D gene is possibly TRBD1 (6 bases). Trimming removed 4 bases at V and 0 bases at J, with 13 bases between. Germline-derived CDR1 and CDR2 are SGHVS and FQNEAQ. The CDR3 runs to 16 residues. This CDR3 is CASSSYRGDSNQPQHF. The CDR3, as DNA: TGTGCCAGCAGCTCCTATAGGGGGGATAGCAATCAGCCCCAGCATTTT.

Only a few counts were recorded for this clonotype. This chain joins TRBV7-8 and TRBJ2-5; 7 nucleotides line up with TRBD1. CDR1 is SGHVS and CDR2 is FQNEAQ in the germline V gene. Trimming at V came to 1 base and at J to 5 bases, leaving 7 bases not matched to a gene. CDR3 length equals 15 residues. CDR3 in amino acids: CASSLGGTGAETQYF. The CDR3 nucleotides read TGTGCCAGCAGCTTAGGGGGAACAGGGGCTGAGACCCAGTACTTC.